A single T cell receptor beta chain is shown here with its context. Its matching antigen is unknown. The read is 3 residues too short to cover the CDR3 end, so that end is filled in from the germline J gene. Here immunoSEQ multiplex PCR was the method, and the copy in TCRdb shows in-frame clones only, minus some. The clone table shows about 30,000 clones, with the ten largest holding approximately 7.3%. The CDR3 consists of 13 residues. Germline V gene lookup returns CDR1 SEHNR and CDR2 FQNEAQ (reference sequence). Trimming took 10 bases from V and 8 from J, leaving 17 bases between them. The entry originates in a study of Tregs in tolerant kidney transplant recipients. CD4+CD25+CD127- Tregs, CD4+CD25- non-Tregs, CD4 and CD8 cells were sorted. General study findings and limits: Nucleotide sequences could not be compared across some patients' samples due to primer changes. This study did not directly address biological reproducibility. The most relevant donor-specific Treg TCRbeta repertoire apparently came from expansion with activated donor B cells.

The sequencing here drew on CD8+ T cells from blood, taken before the transplant. The genes are TRBV7-9 and TRBJ1-4; TRBD1 might be the D (5 bases). This TCR derives from a human donor who received a combined kidney and bone marrow transplant. CDR3 DNA (partial): TGTGCCACCGGACCAGGGAGGGGAGAAAAA. Amino acid sequence: CATGPGRGEK. The entire CDR3 sequence reads CATGPGRGEKLFF.